The source of this TCR beta chain is a study of T cells after yellow fever vaccination. Study results and caveats: Across the CD4 and CD8 compartments, a small share of clonotypes was present in both. Detected again after the booster were most primary-vaccination clones, at approximately 95% CD4 and 70% to 90% CD8. Contaminants from the bulk population, in the form of abundant clonotypes, could be found in FACS-sorted repertoires.

This clonotype came up a few times. Its specificity is not known. TCRdb re-called the 5' RACE reads through MiXCR, storing one row per CDR3 protein. The data contain a few hundred thousand distinct CDR3 sequences, 8.5% to 10% of them singletons. There are 13 residues in the CDR3. V was cut by 1 base and J by 4 bases, with 9 bases left in between. Germline V gene sequence: CDR1 DFQATT, CDR2 SNEGSKA (reference sequence). Sequencing was performed on PBMCs, taken on the day of the first yellow fever vaccination. The chain links TRBV20-1 to TRBJ2-3; D ambiguous. This clonotype originated in a young man who received the YFV17D yellow fever vaccine. CDR3 bases: TGCAGTGCTAGAGGAGGCAGCTCAGATACGCAGTATTTT. Translated, it gives CSARGGSSDTQYF.